This note documents a single T cell receptor (beta chain) sequence. The source of the sample is a study of blood T cells in healthy people across ages. The length of the CDR3 is 15 residues. The trim removed 3 bases at V and 7 bases at J, leaving 9 bases unmatched. Germline CDR1 is SGDLS and CDR2 is YYNGEE. Then a second PCR, running roughly 7 to 12 cycles, was carried out with a sample-barcoded 5' primer and a J-beta primer mix. Sequencing of every sample gave 3 million or more CDR3-containing paired-end reads. TCRdb reprocessed the 5' RACE reads with MiXCR, giving one entry per CDR3 protein. The sample has 700,000 to 1,000,000 distinct CDR3 sequences, around 43% seen once; the top ten hold roughly 18%.

The V and J genes are TRBV9 and TRBJ2-1, with 8 positions matching TRBD2. This TCR derives from a man between 60 and 75 years old in good health. Sequenced input: blood. In nucleotides, the CDR3 is TGTGCCAGCAGCGCTTCCGGGACTAGGGGTAATGAGCAGTTCTTC. Encoded protein: CASSASGTRGNEQFF.